A selection of T cell receptor beta chains follows, all from one sample in a study of radiotherapy plus CTLA-4 blockade in lung cancer. The protocol was immunoSEQ multiplex PCR, while the TCRdb copy is restricted to in-frame clones and leaves out a portion. The sample includes some 66,000 clones, about 80% of them seen just once. The starting material was peripheral blood, obtained from a patient treated with radiotherapy plus ipilimumab. The receptors originated from a human donor with non-small cell lung cancer who had a partial response to radiotherapy plus ipilimumab. Each CDR3 is given with its conserved first and last residue. Each record gives: V gene, clone size, J gene, D gene, CDR3 DNA, CDR3 protein. The D gene is left open where the match is weak. A clone size is listed for some rows: how often the clone was seen (once, few, many), or a class if it is expanded.

>TRBV5-6|medium-sized|TRBJ2-3|TRBD2
TGTGCCAGCAGCTCCCTTAGCGGGAGCACAGATACGCAGTATTTT
CASSSLSGSTDTQYF
>TRBV6-5|.|TRBJ1-2|.
TGTGCCAGCCAGGCAGGGGTTAACTATGGCTACACCTTC
CASQAGVNYGYTF
>TRBV10-3|few|TRBJ1-5|TRBD1
TGTGCCATCAGAGTGGGGACAGGGGGCAATCAGCCCCAGCATTTT
CAIRVGTGGNQPQHF
>TRBV27|.|TRBJ2-1|TRBD2
TGTGCCAGCAGTTCTCTCTCTAGCGGGGTTTACAATGAGCAGTTCTTC
CASSSLSSGVYNEQFF
>TRBV5-1|.|TRBJ2-2|TRBD1
TGCGCCAGCAGCTTAGGACAGGGATGGGCCGGGGAGCTGTTTTTT
CASSLGQGWAGELFF
>TRBV5-1|.|TRBJ2-7|TRBD1
TGCGCCAGCAGCTCAACCGGGACAGGTTACTACGAGCAGTACTTC
CASSSTGTGYYEQYF
>TRBV19|few|TRBJ1-5|.
TGTGCCAGTAGTATTAAACTTTATAGCAATCAGCCCCAGCATTTT
CASSIKLYSNQPQHF
>TRBV19|.|TRBJ1-5|.
TGTGCCAGTAGTAAGCGTGACGCCAATCAGCCCCAGCATTTT
CASSKRDANQPQHF
>TRBV2|.|TRBJ1-5|TRBD1
TGTGCCAGCAGTGAAGGGACAGGGCCCCAGCATTTT
CASSEGTGPQHF
>TRBV5-6|.|TRBJ2-3|TRBD2
TGTGCCAGCAGCGGGGGGACTAGCGGCACAGATACGCAGTATTTT
CASSGGTSGTDTQYF
>TRBV5-1|.|TRBJ2-7|TRBD2
TGCGCCAGCAGCCTCTTAGCGGGGGACTACGAGCAGTACTTC
CASSLLAGDYEQYF
>TRBV5-1|once|TRBJ1-3|TRBD1
TGCGCCAGCAGCTTGTCACAGGGGACTGCTGGAAACACCATATATTTT
CASSLSQGTAGNTIYF
>TRBV5-1|.|TRBJ1-2|TRBD1
TGCGCCAGCAGCCCGGGGACAGGGGTGTATGGCTACACCTTC
CASSPGTGVYGYTF
>TRBV7-3|.|TRBJ2-2|TRBD1
TGTGCCAGCAGCCCTCGTCCCGGGACAGGGACCGGGGAGCTGTTTTTT
CASSPRPGTGTGELFF
>TRBV4-1|.|TRBJ2-7|TRBD2
TGCGCCACCTCGGGACGAGCGGGGACCTACGAGCAGTACTTC
CATSGRAGTYEQYF
>TRBV28|.|TRBJ1-5|.
TGTGCCAGCAGACCCGGGACACGGTATCAGCCCCAGCATTTT
CASRPGTRYQPQHF